This TCR beta chain appears in the sequencing data of a study of T-cell memory formation after mild COVID-19. Study-level points and caveats: Pre-infection memory held some responding clones, suggesting pre-existing cross-reactive T cells responded.

With respect to this clonotype: The antigen is unknown.

This CDR3 comprises 13 residues. Germline V gene lookup returns CDR1 MNHEY and CDR2 SVGEGT. V lost 6 bases and J lost 3, with 9 bases in between. MiXCR, run by TCRdb on the 5' RACE reads, gives a single entry per CDR3 protein. In the table there are around 190,000 distinct CDR3 sequences, less than 20% of which are singletons. The receptor was derived from a man aged 18 to 29 who had mild COVID-19 (a few samples of this study predate the infection). Cell type and time point are not known. The sequenced sample was PBMCs or a T cell subset sorted from them (not recorded which). The rearrangement joins TRBV6-2 or TRBV6-3 to TRBJ1-5; D gene unclear. The CDR3 sequence: CASSSRYNQPQHF. The DNA for the CDR3 is TGTGCCAGCAGCTCCAGGTACAATCAGCCCCAGCATTTT.